This TCR beta chain was observed in a study of T cell changes during pregnancy in multiple sclerosis. The germline CDR1 and CDR2 sequences are PRHDT and FYEKMQ (reference sequence). The length of the CDR3 is 15 residues. V lost 2 bases to trimming and J lost 9 bases, with 19 bases between them. Libraries were prepared by immunoSEQ multiplex PCR; TCRdb keeps only in-frame clonotypes and omits some of them. The sample consists of about 70,000 clones, roughly 94% of them appearing once. Source: peripheral blood, taken in the third trimester of pregnancy. The chain carries TRBV13 and TRBJ1-1; D may be TRBD1 (6 bases). The clonotype was recovered from a female donor with multiple sclerosis, enrolled in a pregnancy study. CDR3 residues: CASSLRGGAGGQAFF. The CDR3 coding sequence is TGTGCCAGCAGCTTAAGGGGGGGGGCTGGTGGTCAAGCTTTCTTT. Full variable domain (rest looked up from reference TRBV13 and TRBJ1-1): AAGVIQSPRHLIKEKRETATLKCYPIPRHDTVYWYQQGPGQDPQFLISFYEKMQSDKGSIPDRFSAQQFSDYHSELNMSSLELGDSALYFCASSLRGGAGGQAFFGQGTRLTVV.